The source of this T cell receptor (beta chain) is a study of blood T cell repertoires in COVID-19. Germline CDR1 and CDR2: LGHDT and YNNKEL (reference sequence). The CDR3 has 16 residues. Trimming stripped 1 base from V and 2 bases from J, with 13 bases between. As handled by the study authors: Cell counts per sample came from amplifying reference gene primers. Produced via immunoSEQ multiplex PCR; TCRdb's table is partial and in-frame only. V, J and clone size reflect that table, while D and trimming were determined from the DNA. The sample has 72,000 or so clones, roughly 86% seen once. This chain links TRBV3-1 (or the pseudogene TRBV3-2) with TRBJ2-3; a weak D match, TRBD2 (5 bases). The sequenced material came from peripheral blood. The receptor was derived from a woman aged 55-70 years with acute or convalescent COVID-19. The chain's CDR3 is CASSQAGEQLTDTQYF. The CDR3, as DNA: TGTGCCAGCAGCCAAGCCGGGGAACAACTCACAGATACGCAGTATTTT.